This T cell receptor beta chain comes out of a study of cytomegalovirus exposure and HLA in healthy donors. Findings of the study overall: Owing to their indistinguishability, certain V segments, notably TRBV6-2 and TRBV6-3, were excluded.

Use of 60 Vbeta and 13 Jbeta primers characterized the PCR. Some clones are missing from TCRdb's copy, which holds only in-frame ones; the method was immunoSEQ multiplex PCR. The table lists some 110,000 clones, around three quarters of them singletons. Comments on this clone: The antigen is undetermined.

Unmatched junction bases numbered 10, after V lost 7 bases and J lost 4 bases. CDR1 is SQVTM and CDR2 is ANQGSEA in the germline V gene. The length of the CDR3 is 15 residues. J is TRBJ2-5 and V is TRBV29-1; 12 bases are shared with TRBD1. Sequencing used PBMCs. The clonotype was recovered from a young woman in good health and CMV-seronegative. The CDR3, as DNA: TGCAGCGCTCGTCCCGGGACAGGGGGCAGAGAGACCCAGTACTTC. It yields the protein CSARPGTGGRETQYF.